This entry is about one T cell receptor beta chain. What this receptor recognizes is not known. The input lacks base qualities; no much larger clone sits a single base away. One collaborating source in Seattle enrolled patients during active infection and followed them longitudinally through the course of disease. The collaborating institutions used their own protocols to collect whole blood in K2EDTA tubes. For TCRbeta analysis, collaborators shipped samples in one of three forms: frozen whole blood, isolated PBMCs, or DNA extracted from either of those sample types. The CDR3 sequence holds 13 residues, the cysteine and phenylalanine included. Only the CDR3 DNA is retained, 39 bases long and in frame from the first base. V loses 6 bases of germline sequence and J loses 1 base, and the interval between the two ends is 10 bases. CDR1 and CDR2, per the germline V gene, are MNHEY and SVGEGT. The record originates from a study of blood T cell repertoires in COVID-19 (dated by TCRdb to 2018 to 2021). General notes on the study: Samples from collaborators originated in the United States, Italy and Spain and spanned both the acute and convalescent phases of COVID-19. The material from the prospective study consisted of cDNA or gDNA derived from T cells, B-cell-depleted T cells, or PBMCs. The dataset comprised deeply sampled blood TCRbeta repertoires from subjects exposed to, actively infected with, or recovered from COVID-19. The repertoires were released in a freely available public database intended as a resource for research on the immune response to SARS-CoV-2. Samples came from the ongoing ImmuneRACE study (first 160 participants) plus 1,254 subjects from 6 global collaborators. A de-identified subject ID, COVID-19 status, age in years and sex were almost always included in the sample metadata. Where available, HLA class I and class II types were taken from metadata supplied by the sample provider and were not determined by assay-based typing.

The immunoSEQ Assay, a bias-controlled multiplex PCR, was used to amplify TCRbeta CDR3 regions from genomic DNA. The original pipeline was this. Within the assay, amplification of reference gene primers was used to estimate how many nucleated cells each sample contained. To quantify the absolute abundance of each unique TCRbeta CDR3 rearrangement, sequence reads were collapsed and filtered. For each sample, productive Simpson clonality was calculated by taking the square root of Simpson's diversity index across productive rearrangements. TCRdb took this table from immuneACCESS and kept in-frame rearrangements with V and J called. Such tables lack part of the clones; where checked against another copy, unresolved V genes explain under half of the gap, and the rest is unexplained. The V and J calls and clone size come from that table; D and trimming were worked out from the DNA. The sample table records about 180,000 clones; 75% to 90% of these occur just once. The ten biggest clones cover 6% to 7% of the sample.

Beyond this particular receptor, the publication reports: Clinical and demographic metadata were provided uncurated, with the amount varying by source and participant.

The receptor was derived from a woman aged 40 to 50 with COVID-19, enrolled during active disease. The rearrangement joined TRBV6-2 or TRBV6-3 to TRBJ2-7; the best D guess is TRBD2, with 5 bases matching. Sequencing was done on a sample of peripheral blood. CDR3 protein: CASSPGSSYEQYF. The DNA sequence reads TGTGCCAGCAGCCCGGGGAGTTCCTACGAGCAGTACTTC.